The clone carrying this T cell receptor (beta chain) was detected only once. Its antigen is not known. V was trimmed by 3 bases and J by 4 bases, leaving 10 bases between them. CDR3 length equals 14 residues. Germline lookup yields CDR1 SGHNT and CDR2 YYREEE (reference sequence). The table came from immunoSEQ multiplex PCR; TCRdb's copy has only in-frame clones and leaves some out. The repertoire holds about 53,000 clones, with approximately 88% as singletons. The data belong to a study of T cells in localized non-small cell lung cancer. Study findings and constraints: Heterogeneity is still possible, as just one tumor region was sequenced.

The source was peripheral blood mononuclear cells, collected before any cancer treatment. This clonotype was sampled from a man aged 40 to 70 with stage III lung adenocarcinoma. This sequence joins TRBV5-4 and TRBJ1-4; tentatively, D is TRBD1 (5 bases). CDR3 in DNA: TGTGCCAGCAGCTCGGGGGGAGATAATGAAAAACTGTTTTTT. Residues: CASSSGGDNEKLFF.